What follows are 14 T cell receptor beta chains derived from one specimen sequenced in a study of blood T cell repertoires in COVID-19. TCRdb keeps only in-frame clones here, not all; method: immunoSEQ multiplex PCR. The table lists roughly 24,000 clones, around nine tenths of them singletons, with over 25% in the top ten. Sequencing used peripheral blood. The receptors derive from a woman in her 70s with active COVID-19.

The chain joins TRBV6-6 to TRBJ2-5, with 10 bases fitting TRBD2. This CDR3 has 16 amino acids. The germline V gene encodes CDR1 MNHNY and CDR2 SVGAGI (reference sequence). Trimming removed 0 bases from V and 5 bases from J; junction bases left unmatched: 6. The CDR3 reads CASSYSPSGGGETQYF. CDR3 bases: TGTGCCAGCAGTTACTCGCCTAGCGGGGGTGGGGAGACCCAGTACTTC.

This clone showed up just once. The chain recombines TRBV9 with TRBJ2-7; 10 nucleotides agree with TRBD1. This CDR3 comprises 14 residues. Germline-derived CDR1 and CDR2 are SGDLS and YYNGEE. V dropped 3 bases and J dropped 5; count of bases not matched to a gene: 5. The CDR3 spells CASSDGTGVDEQYF. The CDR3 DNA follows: TGTGCCAGCAGCGATGGGACAGGGGTGGACGAGCAGTACTTC.

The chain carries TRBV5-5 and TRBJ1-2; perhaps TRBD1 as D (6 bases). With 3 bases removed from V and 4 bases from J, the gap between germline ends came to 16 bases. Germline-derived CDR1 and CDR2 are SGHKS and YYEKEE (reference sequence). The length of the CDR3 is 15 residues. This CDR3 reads CASSSGGAASYGYTF. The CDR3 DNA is TGTGCCAGCAGCTCGGGGGGGGCTGCTAGCTATGGCTACACCTTC.

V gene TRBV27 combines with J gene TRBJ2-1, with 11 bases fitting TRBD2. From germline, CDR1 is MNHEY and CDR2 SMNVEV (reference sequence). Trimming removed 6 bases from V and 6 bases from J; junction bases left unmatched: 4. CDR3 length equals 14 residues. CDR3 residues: CASSLAGGFNEQFF. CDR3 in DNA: TGTGCCAGCAGCCTAGCGGGGGGTTTCAATGAGCAGTTCTTC.

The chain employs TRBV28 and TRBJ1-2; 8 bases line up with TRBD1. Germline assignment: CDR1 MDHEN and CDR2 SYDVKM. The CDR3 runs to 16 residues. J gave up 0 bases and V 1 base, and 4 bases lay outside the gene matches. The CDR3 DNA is TGTGCCAGCAGTTTATCCCAGGGGGCGACTAACTATGGCTACACCTTC. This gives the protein CASSLSQGATNYGYTF.

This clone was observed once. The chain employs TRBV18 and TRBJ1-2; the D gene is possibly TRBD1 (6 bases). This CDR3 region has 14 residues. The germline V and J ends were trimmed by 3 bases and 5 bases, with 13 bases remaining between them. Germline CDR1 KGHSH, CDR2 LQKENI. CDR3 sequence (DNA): TGTGCCAGCTCACCGACAGGTCGGAGATATGGCTACACCTTC. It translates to CASSPTGRRYGYTF. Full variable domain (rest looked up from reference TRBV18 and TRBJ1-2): NAGVMQNPRHLVRRRGQEARLRCSPMKGHSHVYWYRQLPEEGLKFMVYLQKENIIDESGMPKERFSAEFPKEGPSILRIQQVVRGDSAAYFCASSPTGRRYGYTFGSGTRLTVV.

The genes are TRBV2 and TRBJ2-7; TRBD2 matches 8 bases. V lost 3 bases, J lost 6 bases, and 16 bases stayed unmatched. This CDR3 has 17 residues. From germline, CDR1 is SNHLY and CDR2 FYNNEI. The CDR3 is CASSDKHVTGGLREQYF. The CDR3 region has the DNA TGTGCCAGCAGTGATAAGCATGTGACGGGGGGGCTCCGCGAGCAGTACTTC.

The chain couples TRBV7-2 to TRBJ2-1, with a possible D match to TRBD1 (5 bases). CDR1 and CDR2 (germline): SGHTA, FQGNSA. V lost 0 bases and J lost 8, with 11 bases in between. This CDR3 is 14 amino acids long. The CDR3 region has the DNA TGTGCCAGCAGCTTAGCGCTCAGGGTTGATGAGCAGTTCTTC. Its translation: CASSLALRVDEQFF.

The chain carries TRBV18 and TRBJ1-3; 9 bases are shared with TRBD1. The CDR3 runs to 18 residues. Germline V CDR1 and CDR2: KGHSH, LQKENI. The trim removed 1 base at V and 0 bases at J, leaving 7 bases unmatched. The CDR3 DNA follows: TGTGCCAGCTCACCACTCGCGACAGGGGGGAACTCTGGAAACACCATATATTTT. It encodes CASSPLATGGNSGNTIYF. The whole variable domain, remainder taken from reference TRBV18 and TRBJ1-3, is NAGVMQNPRHLVRRRGQEARLRCSPMKGHSHVYWYRQLPEEGLKFMVYLQKENIIDESGMPKERFSAEFPKEGPSILRIQQVVRGDSAAYFCASSPLATGGNSGNTIYFGEGSWLTVV.

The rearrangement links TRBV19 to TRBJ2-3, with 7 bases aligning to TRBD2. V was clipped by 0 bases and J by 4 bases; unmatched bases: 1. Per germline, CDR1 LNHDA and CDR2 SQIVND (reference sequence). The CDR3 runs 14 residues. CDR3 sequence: CASSIETSPDTQYF. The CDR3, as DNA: TGTGCCAGTAGTATAGAGACTAGCCCAGATACGCAGTATTTT.

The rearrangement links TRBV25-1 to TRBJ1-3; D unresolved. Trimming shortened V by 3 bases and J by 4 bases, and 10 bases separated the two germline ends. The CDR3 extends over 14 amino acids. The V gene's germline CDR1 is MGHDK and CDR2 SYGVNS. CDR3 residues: CASSEEGIGNTIYF. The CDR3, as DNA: TGTGCCAGCAGTGAGGAGGGTATCGGAAACACCATATATTTT. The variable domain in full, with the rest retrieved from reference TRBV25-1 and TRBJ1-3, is EADIYQTPRYLVIGTGKKITLECSQTMGHDKMYWYQQDPGMELHLIHYSYGVNSTEKGDLSSESTVSRIRTEHFPLTLESARPSHTSQYLCASSEEGIGNTIYFGEGSWLTVV.

This CDR3 is CSVGRLAGGGETQYF. The CDR3 DNA follows: TGCAGCGTTGGTCGACTAGCGGGGGGCGGGGAGACCCAGTACTTC. The chain uses TRBV29-1 and TRBJ2-5; the match to TRBD2 covers 13 bases. Germline loops: CDR1 SQVTM, CDR2 ANQGSEA. V lost 4 bases to trimming and J lost 5 bases; unmatched junction nucleotides: 7. The CDR3 has 15 residues. Full variable domain (rest looked up from reference TRBV29-1 and TRBJ2-5): SAVISQKPSRDICQRGTSLTIQCQVDSQVTMMFWYRQQPGQSLTLIATANQGSEATYESGFVIDKFPISRPNLTFSTLTVSNMSPEDSSIYLCSVGRLAGGGETQYFGPGTRLLVL.

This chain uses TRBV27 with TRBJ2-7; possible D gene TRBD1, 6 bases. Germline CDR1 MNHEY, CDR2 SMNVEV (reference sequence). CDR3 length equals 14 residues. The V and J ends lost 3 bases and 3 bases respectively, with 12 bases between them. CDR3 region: CASSLFRGHYEQYF. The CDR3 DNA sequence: TGTGCCAGCAGTTTGTTCAGGGGACACTACGAGCAGTACTTC.

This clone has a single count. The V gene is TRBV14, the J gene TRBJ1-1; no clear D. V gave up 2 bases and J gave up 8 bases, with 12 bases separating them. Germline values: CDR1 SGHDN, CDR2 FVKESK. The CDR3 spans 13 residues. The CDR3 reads CASSQSARLEAFF. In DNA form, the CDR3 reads TGTGCCAGCAGCCAATCCGCTCGGTTGGAAGCTTTCTTT. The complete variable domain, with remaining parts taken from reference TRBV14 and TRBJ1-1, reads EAGVTQFPSHSVIEKGQTVTLRCDPISGHDNLYWYRRVMGKEIKFLLHFVKESKQDESGMPNNRFLAERTGGTYSTLKVQPAELEDSGVYFCASSQSARLEAFFGQGTRLTVV.